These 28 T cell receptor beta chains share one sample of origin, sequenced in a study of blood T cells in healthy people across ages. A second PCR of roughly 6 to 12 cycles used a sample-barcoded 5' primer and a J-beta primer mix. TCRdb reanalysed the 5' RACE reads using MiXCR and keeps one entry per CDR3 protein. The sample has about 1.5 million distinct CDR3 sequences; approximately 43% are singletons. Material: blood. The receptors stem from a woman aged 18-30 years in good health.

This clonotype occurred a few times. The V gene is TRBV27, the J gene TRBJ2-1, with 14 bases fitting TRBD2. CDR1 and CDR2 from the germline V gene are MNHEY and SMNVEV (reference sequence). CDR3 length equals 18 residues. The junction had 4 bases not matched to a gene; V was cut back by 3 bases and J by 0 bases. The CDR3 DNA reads TGTGCCAGCAGTTTCCTTGGGACTAGCGGGAGCTCCTACAATGAGCAGTTCTTC. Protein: CASSFLGTSGSSYNEQFF.

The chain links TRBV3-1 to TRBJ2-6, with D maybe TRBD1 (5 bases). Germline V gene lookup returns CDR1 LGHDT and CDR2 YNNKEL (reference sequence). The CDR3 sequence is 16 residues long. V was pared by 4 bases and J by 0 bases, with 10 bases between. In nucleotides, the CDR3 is TGTGCCAGCAGCCTGAGACAGTACTCTGGGGCCAACGTCCTGACTTTC. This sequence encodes CASSLRQYSGANVLTF.

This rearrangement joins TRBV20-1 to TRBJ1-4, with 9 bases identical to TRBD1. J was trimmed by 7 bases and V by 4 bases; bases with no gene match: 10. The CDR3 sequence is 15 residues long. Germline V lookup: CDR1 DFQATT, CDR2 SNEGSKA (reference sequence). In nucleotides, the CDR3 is TGCAGTGCTAACCGGGACAGGGTCACTTTTGAAAAACTGTTTTTT. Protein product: CSANRDRVTFEKLFF.

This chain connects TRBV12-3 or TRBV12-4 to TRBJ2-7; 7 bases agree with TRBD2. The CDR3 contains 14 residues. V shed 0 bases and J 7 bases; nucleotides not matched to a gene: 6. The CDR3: CASSLALAAEEQYF. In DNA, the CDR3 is TGTGCCAGCAGTTTAGCGCTAGCGGCCGAGGAGCAGTACTTC.

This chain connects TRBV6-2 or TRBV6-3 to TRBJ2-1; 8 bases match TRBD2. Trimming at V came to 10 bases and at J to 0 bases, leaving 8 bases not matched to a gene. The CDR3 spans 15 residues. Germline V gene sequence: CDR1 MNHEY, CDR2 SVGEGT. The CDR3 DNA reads TGTGCCATTCGATCAAGCGGGGGCTCCTACAATGAGCAGTTCTTC. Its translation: CAIRSSGGSYNEQFF.

The CDR3 DNA reads as TGCAGTGCTTCCAGGGTGAACACTGAAGCTTTCTTT. As protein: CSASRVNTEAFF. The rearrangement joins TRBV20-1 to TRBJ1-1; D may be TRBD1 (5 bases). Germline V CDR1 and CDR2: DFQATT, SNEGSKA (reference sequence). The CDR3 contains 12 residues. Trimming removed 5 bases at V and 0 bases at J, with 7 bases between.

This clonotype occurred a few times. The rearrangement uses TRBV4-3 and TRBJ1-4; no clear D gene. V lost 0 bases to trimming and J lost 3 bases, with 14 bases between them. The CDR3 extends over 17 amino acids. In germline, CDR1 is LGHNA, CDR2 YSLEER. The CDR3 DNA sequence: TGCGCCAGCAGCCAAGAAGCCCCCAGGACGTCTAATGAAAAACTGTTTTTT. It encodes CASSQEAPRTSNEKLFF.

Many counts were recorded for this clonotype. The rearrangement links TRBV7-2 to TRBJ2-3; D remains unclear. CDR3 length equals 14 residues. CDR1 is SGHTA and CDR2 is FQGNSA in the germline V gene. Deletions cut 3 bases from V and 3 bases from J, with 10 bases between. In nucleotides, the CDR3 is TGTGCCAGCAGCTTGAGCCGGGCAACAGATACGCAGTATTTT. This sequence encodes CASSLSRATDTQYF.

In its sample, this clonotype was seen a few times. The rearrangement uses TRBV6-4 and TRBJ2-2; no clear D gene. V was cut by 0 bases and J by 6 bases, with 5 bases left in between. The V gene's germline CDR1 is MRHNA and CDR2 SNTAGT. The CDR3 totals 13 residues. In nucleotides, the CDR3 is TGTGCCAGCAGTGACTCGGCGGCCGGGGAGCTGTTTTTT. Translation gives CASSDSAAGELFF.

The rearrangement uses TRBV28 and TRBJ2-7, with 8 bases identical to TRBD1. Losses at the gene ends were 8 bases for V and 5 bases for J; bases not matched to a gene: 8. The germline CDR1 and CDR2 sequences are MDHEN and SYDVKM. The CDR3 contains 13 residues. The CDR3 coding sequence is TGTGCCAGCTTTAAGGACAGGGTGAACGAGCAGTACTTC. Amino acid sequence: CASFKDRVNEQYF.

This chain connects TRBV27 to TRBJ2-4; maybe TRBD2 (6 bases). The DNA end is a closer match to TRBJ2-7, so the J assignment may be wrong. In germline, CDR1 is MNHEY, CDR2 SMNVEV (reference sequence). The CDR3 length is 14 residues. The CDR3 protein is CASSAGTEAYEQYF. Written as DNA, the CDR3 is TGTGCCAGCAGTGCGGGGACTGAGGCCTACGAGCAGTACTTC.

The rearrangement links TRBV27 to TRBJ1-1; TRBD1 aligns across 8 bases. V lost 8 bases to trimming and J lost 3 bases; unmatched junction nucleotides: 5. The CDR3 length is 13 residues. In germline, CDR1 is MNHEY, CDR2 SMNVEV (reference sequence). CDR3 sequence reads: CASGTQGDTEAFF. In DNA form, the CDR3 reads TGTGCCAGCGGAACACAGGGGGACACTGAAGCTTTCTTT.

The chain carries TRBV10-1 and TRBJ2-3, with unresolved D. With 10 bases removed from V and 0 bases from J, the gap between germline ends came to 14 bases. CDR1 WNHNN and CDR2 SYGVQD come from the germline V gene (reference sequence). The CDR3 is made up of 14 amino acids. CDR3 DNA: TGCGCCACCAGATCTTGGGAAAGCACAGATACGCAGTATTTT. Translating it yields CATRSWESTDTQYF.

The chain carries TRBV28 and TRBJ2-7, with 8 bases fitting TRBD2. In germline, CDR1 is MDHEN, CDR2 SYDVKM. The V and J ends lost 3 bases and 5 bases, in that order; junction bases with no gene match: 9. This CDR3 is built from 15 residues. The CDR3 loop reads CASSLVGLVFNEQYF. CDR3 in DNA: TGTGCCAGCAGTTTGGTGGGACTAGTATTCAACGAGCAGTACTTC.

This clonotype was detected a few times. The CDR3 here is CSASRGAWSPLHF. Written as DNA, the CDR3 is TGCAGTGCTAGCAGGGGGGCCTGGTCACCCCTCCACTTT. The rearrangement links TRBV20-1 to TRBJ1-6; 7 bases line up with TRBD1. The germline CDR1 and CDR2 sequences are DFQATT and SNEGSKA (reference sequence). The junction had 6 bases not matched to a gene; V was cut back by 3 bases and J by 10 bases. The CDR3 sequence is 13 residues long.

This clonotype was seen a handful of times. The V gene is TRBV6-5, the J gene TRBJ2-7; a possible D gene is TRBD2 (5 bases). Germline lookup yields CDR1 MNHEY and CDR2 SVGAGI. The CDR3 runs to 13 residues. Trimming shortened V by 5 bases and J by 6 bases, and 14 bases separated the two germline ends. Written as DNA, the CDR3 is TGTGCCAGCAGTCGGGCCGCCGGGATCGAGCAGTACTTC. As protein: CASSRAAGIEQYF.

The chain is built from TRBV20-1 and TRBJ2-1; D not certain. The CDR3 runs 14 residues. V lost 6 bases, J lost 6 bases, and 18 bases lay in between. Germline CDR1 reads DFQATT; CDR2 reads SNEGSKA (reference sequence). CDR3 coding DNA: TGCAGTGCGCCTTATGGCCCCAATGGCAATGAGCAGTTCTTC. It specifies CSAPYGPNGNEQFF.

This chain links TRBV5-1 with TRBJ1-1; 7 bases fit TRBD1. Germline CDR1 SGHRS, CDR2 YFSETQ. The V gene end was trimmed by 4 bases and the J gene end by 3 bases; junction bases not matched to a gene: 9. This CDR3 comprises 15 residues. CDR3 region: CASSNTGDDDTEAFF. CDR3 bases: TGCGCCAGCAGCAATACAGGGGACGACGACACTGAAGCTTTCTTT.

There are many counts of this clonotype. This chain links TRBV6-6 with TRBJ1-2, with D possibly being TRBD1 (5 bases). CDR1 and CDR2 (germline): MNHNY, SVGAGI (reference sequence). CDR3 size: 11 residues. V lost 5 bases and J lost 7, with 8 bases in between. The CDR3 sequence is CASSGGFGYTF. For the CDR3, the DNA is TGTGCCAGCAGTGGGGGGTTTGGCTACACCTTC.

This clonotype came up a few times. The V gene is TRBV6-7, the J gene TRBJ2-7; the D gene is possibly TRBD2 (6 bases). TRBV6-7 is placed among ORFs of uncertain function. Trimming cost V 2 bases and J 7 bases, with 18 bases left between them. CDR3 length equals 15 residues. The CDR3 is CASSYGTATPWEQYF. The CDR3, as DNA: TGTGCCAGCAGTTACGGGACTGCAACCCCTTGGGAGCAGTACTTC.

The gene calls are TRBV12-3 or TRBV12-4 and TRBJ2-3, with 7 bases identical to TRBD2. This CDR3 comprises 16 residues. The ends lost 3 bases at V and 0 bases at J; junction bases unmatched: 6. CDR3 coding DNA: TGTGCCAGCAGTTTTATGTTTAGCGGGAGCACAGATACGCAGTATTTT. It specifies CASSFMFSGSTDTQYF.

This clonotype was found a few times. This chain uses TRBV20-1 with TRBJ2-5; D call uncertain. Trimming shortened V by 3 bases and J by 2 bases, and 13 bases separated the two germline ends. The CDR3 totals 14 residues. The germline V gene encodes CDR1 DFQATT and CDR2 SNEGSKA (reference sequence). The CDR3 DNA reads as TGCAGTGCTAGGGCTACCCAATTACAAGAGACCCAGTACTTC. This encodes CSARATQLQETQYF.

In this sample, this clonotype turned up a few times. CDR3 protein: CASSVDDRGPYNEQFF. CDR3 DNA sequence: TGTGCCAGCAGCGTAGATGACAGGGGACCCTACAATGAGCAGTTCTTC. The chain uses TRBV9 and TRBJ2-1; TRBD1 agrees at 8 bases. This CDR3 spans 16 amino acids. Germline V gives CDR1 SGDLS, CDR2 YYNGEE. The junction had 4 bases not matched to a gene; V was cut back by 0 bases and J by 2 bases.

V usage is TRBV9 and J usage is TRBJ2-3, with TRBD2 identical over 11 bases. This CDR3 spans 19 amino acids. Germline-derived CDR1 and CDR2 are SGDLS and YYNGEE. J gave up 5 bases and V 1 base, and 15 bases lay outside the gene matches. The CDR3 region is CASSVRPRASGGPGDTQYF. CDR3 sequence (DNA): TGTGCCAGCAGCGTAAGGCCCCGGGCTAGCGGGGGGCCCGGAGATACGCAGTATTTT.

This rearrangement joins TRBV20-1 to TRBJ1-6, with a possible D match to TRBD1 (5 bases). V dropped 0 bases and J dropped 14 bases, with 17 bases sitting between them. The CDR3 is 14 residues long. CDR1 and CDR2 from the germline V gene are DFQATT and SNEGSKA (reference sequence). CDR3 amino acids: CSARDGGRGFTLHF. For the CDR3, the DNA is TGCAGTGCTAGAGATGGGGGTCGGGGTTTCACCCTCCACTTT.

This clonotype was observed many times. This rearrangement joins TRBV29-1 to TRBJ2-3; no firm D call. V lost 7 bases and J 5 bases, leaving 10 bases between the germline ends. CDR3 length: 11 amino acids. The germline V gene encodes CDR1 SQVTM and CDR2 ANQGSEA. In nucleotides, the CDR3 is TGCAGCGCCCACCGGGTAGATACGCAGTATTTT. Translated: CSAHRVDTQYF.

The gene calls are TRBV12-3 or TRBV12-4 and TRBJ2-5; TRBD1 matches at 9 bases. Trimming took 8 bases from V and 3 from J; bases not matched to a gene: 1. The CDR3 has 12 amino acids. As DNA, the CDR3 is TGTGCCAGCCGGGACAGGGAAGAGACCCAGTACTTC. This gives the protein CASRDREETQYF.

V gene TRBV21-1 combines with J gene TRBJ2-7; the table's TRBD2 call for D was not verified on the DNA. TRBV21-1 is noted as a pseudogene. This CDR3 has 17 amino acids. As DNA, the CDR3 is TGTGCCAGCAGGGACGGGAAGCGGGAGGGCGCGGTATACGAGCAGTACTTC. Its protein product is CASRDGKREGAVYEQYF.